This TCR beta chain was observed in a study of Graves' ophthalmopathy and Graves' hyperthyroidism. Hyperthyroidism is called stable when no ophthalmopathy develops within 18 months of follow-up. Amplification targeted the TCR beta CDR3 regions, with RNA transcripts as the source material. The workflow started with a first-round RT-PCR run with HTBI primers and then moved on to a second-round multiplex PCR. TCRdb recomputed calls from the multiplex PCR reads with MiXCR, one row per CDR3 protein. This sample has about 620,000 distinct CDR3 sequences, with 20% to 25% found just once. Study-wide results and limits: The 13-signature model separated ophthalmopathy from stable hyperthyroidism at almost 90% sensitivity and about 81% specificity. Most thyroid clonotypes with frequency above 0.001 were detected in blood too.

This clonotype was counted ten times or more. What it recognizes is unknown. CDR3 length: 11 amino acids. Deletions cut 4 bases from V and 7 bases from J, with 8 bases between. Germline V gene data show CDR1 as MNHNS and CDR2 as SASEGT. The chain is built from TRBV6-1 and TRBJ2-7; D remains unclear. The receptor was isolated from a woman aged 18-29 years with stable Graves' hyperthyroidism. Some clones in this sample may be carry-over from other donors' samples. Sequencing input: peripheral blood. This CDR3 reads CASSGNREQYF. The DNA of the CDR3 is TGTGCCAGCAGTGGGAACAGAGAGCAGTACTTC.